This entry lists 21 T cell receptor beta chains sequenced from one sample in a study of shared clonotypes between healthy human individuals. Repertoires were generated with immunoSEQ multiplex PCR, while TCRdb's copy carries only in-frame clones and drops some. This sample has roughly 1,500,000 clones, with 95% to 99% found just once. Material for sequencing was naive CD4+ T cells sorted from blood. Subset: CD45RA+ positively selected. These TCRs come from a man between 25 and 39 years old in good health.

This clone has just one count. The rearrangement uses TRBV11-2 and TRBJ2-1; TRBD2 matches 10 bases. The V gene's germline CDR1 is SGHAT and CDR2 FQNNGV. J was trimmed by 6 bases and V by 4 bases; bases with no gene match: 9. The CDR3 sequence is 16 residues long. The CDR3 here is CASSSDPSGSGNEQFF. In DNA form, the CDR3 reads TGTGCCAGCAGCTCGGATCCTAGCGGGAGTGGCAATGAGCAGTTCTTC.

The gene calls are TRBV6-1 and TRBJ1-4; D possibly corresponds to TRBD1 (5 bases). V lost 5 bases, J lost 5 bases, and 15 bases lay in between. The CDR3 is 15 residues long. Germline values: CDR1 MNHNS, CDR2 SASEGT. The CDR3 nucleotides read TGTGCCAGCAGTTTTCTGACAGCGGAAAATGAAAAACTGTTTTTT. This translates into CASSFLTAENEKLFF.

This clone was seen a single time. CDR3 residues: CASSPTAYNEQFF. CDR3 sequence (DNA): TGCGCCAGCAGCCCGACTGCATACAATGAGCAGTTCTTC. The V gene is TRBV5-1, the J gene TRBJ2-1; unclear D gene. Germline lookup yields CDR1 SGHRS and CDR2 YFSETQ. The CDR3 length is 13 residues. Between the trimmed V and J ends, which lost 4 bases and 4 bases, there was a span of 9 bases. Combining the CDR3 with reference TRBV5-1 and TRBJ2-1 gives the whole variable domain KAGVTQTPRYLIKTRGQQVTLSCSPISGHRSVSWYQQTPGQGLQFLFEYFSETQRNKGNFPGRFSGRQFSNSRSEMNVSTLELGDSALYLCASSPTAYNEQFFGPGTRLTVL.

The chain links TRBV5-1 to TRBJ2-1; 14 nucleotides agree with TRBD2. The CDR3 has 17 residues. The germline V gene has CDR1 SGHRS and CDR2 YFSETQ. Trimming cost V 2 bases and J 2 bases; bases outside gene matches: 3. CDR3 protein: CASSFGLAGGPYNEQFF. CDR3 nucleotides: TGCGCCAGCAGCTTCGGACTAGCGGGAGGACCCTACAATGAGCAGTTCTTC.

This chain connects TRBV10-1 to TRBJ2-3; 10 bases align to TRBD2. The germline gives CDR1 WNHNN, CDR2 SYGVQD (reference sequence). The CDR3 consists of 16 residues. J was trimmed by 0 bases and V by 5 bases; bases with no gene match: 5. CDR3 in DNA: TGCGCCAGCAGTCCCGGACTAGCGGCCAGCACAGATACGCAGTATTTT. Protein: CASSPGLAASTDTQYF.

The chain joins TRBV14 to TRBJ2-3; 7 positions agree with TRBD2. Looked up from germline, CDR1 is SGHDN and CDR2 is FVKESK. The CDR3 runs 12 residues. V gave up 4 bases and J gave up 9 bases; unmatched junction bases: 4. The chain's CDR3 is CASSPASGTQYF. The CDR3 DNA is TGTGCCAGCAGCCCTGCTAGCGGCACGCAGTATTTT.

V is TRBV18 and J is TRBJ2-1, with 9 bases aligning to TRBD2. The V segment lost 1 base and the J segment 8 bases; nucleotides outside the gene matches: 6. The length of the CDR3 is 15 residues. Germline-derived CDR1 and CDR2 are KGHSH and LQKENI. The CDR3 region is CASSPLGLAQYEQFF. CDR3 DNA: TGTGCCAGCTCACCACTGGGACTAGCCCAATATGAGCAGTTCTTC.

The chain has TRBV11-3 and TRBJ2-1, with TRBD1 identical over 7 bases. Losses at the gene ends were 0 bases for V and 6 bases for J; bases not matched to a gene: 2. CDR1 and CDR2 from the germline V gene are SGHNT and YENEEA. The CDR3 contains 14 residues. The CDR3 protein is CASSLEGTANEQFF. The CDR3 DNA follows: TGTGCCAGCAGCTTAGAGGGGACAGCCAATGAGCAGTTCTTC.

CDR3 sequence reads: CASSLEGQAGMSEQYF. The CDR3 region has the DNA TGTGCCAGCAGCTTAGAGGGACAGGCTGGGATGTCCGAGCAGTACTTC. The chain links TRBV7-9 to TRBJ2-7, with TRBD1 identical over 8 bases. CDR3 size: 16 residues. The germline CDR1 and CDR2 sequences are SEHNR and FQNEAQ (reference sequence). The junction had 11 bases not matched to a gene; V was cut back by 1 base and J by 6 bases.

This chain links TRBV11-2 with TRBJ2-2, with 8 bases that match TRBD1. This CDR3 spans 15 amino acids. Germline trimming cut 7 bases from V and 5 bases from J; bases unmatched to any gene: 9. CDR1 and CDR2 (germline): SGHAT, FQNNGV. DNA for the CDR3: TGTGCCAGCATTCGGACAGGGAGGAGGACCGGGGAGCTGTTTTTT. Its translation: CASIRTGRRTGELFF.

The chain carries TRBV6-6 and TRBJ1-2; D call uncertain. Germline lookup yields CDR1 MNHNY and CDR2 SVGAGI (reference sequence). With 7 bases removed from V and 5 bases from J, the gap between germline ends came to 20 bases. The CDR3 runs to 15 residues. The CDR3 bases are TGTGCCAGCATCAGGACGGCCGCGGCGCCTTATGGCTACACCTTC. Translation: CASIRTAAAPYGYTF.

The chain joins TRBV9 to TRBJ2-3, with 7 bases aligning to TRBD2. V lost 4 bases to trimming and J lost 0 bases; unmatched junction nucleotides: 11. The CDR3 runs 17 residues. The germline gives CDR1 SGDLS, CDR2 YYNGEE. CDR3: CASSQSTSRPSTDTQYF. The CDR3, as DNA: TGTGCCAGCAGCCAGTCGACTAGCCGACCTAGCACAGATACGCAGTATTTT.

The chain has TRBV5-1 and TRBJ2-5; no definite D call. Germline CDR1 and CDR2: SGHRS and YFSETQ. The CDR3 length is 14 residues. Between the trimmed V and J ends, which lost 1 base and 2 bases, there was a span of 9 bases. CDR3 sequence: CASSLSIAQETQYF. CDR3 DNA sequence: TGCGCCAGCAGCTTGTCTATAGCTCAAGAGACCCAGTACTTC. Full variable domain (outside the CDR3, taken from reference TRBV5-1 and TRBJ2-5): KAGVTQTPRYLIKTRGQQVTLSCSPISGHRSVSWYQQTPGQGLQFLFEYFSETQRNKGNFPGRFSGRQFSNSRSEMNVSTLELGDSALYLCASSLSIAQETQYFGPGTRLLVL.

The V gene is TRBV2, the J gene TRBJ1-1; TRBD1 aligns across 7 bases. This CDR3 region has 15 residues. Germline lookup yields CDR1 SNHLY and CDR2 FYNNEI. With 5 bases clipped from V and 1 base from J, the junction kept 7 bases outside the gene matches. CDR3 sequence: CASSRYGTANTEAFF. The CDR3 coding sequence is TGTGCCAGCAGTAGATACGGGACAGCGAACACTGAAGCTTTCTTT.

The gene calls are TRBV27 and TRBJ2-7; TRBD1 matches at 9 bases. This CDR3 spans 14 amino acids. Germline V gene sequence: CDR1 MNHEY, CDR2 SMNVEV (reference sequence). Trimming at V came to 5 bases and at J to 3 bases, leaving 5 bases not matched to a gene. CDR3 coding DNA: TGTGCCAGCAGTATCCGGGACAGGGTCTACGAGCAGTACTTC. As protein: CASSIRDRVYEQYF.

This chain joins TRBV4-3 and TRBJ2-1; 11 bases match TRBD2. Germline V lookup: CDR1 LGHNA, CDR2 YSLEER. This CDR3 is 16 amino acids long. J was trimmed by 15 bases and V by 0 bases; bases with no gene match: 13. The DNA for the CDR3 is TGCGCCAGCAGCCAAGATGGTTCTAGTAGCGGGAGGGTTCGGTTCTTC. Residues: CASSQDGSSSGRVRFF.

This clone has just one count. This chain connects TRBV28 to TRBJ2-4; maybe TRBD1 (6 bases). V lost 5 bases, J lost 7 bases, and 12 bases lay in between. The CDR3 is 13 residues long. Per the germline V gene, CDR1 is MDHEN and CDR2 is SYDVKM. The CDR3 DNA sequence: TGTGCCAGCAGTATACCTCAGGGGAACATTCAGTACTTC. Translating it yields CASSIPQGNIQYF.

V usage is TRBV5-4 and J usage is TRBJ2-1, with 9 bases fitting TRBD1. The CDR3 has 17 amino acids. Germline CDR1 and CDR2: SGHNT and YYREEE (reference sequence). V lost 1 base, J lost 8 bases, and 13 bases stayed unmatched. The DNA of the CDR3 is TGTGCCAGCAGCTTGCGTCCGGGACAGGGTATAGGGGATGAGCAGTTCTTC. Encoded protein: CASSLRPGQGIGDEQFF.

This rearrangement joins TRBV5-6 to TRBJ2-1; 7 nucleotides align to TRBD1. Unmatched junction bases numbered 6, after V lost 4 bases and J lost 8 bases. The V gene's germline CDR1 is SGHDT and CDR2 YYEEEE. The CDR3 runs to 13 residues. CDR3 protein: CASSRTGVHEQFF. The CDR3 DNA follows: TGTGCCAGCAGCCGCACAGGGGTCCATGAGCAGTTCTTC. Drawing the rest from reference TRBV5-6 and TRBJ2-1, the complete variable domain is DAGVTQSPTHLIKTRGQQVTLRCSPKSGHDTVSWYQQALGQGPQFIFQYYEEEERQRGNFPDRFSGHQFPNYSSELNVNALLLGDSALYLCASSRTGVHEQFFGPGTRLTVL.

This chain uses TRBV5-8 with TRBJ2-5; 13 bases fit TRBD2. V gave up 2 bases and J gave up 12 bases; unmatched junction bases: 16. The CDR3 totals 17 residues. Germline V gene lookup returns CDR1 SGHTS and CDR2 YDEGEE. DNA of the CDR3: TGTGCCAGCAGCTTCCGCCGGAGTAGGACTAGCGGGAGCACCGAGTACTTC. Translation: CASSFRRSRTSGSTEYF. The full variable domain, rest sourced from reference TRBV5-8 and TRBJ2-5, is EAGVTQSPTHLIKTRGQQATLRCSPISGHTSVYWYQQALGLGLQFLLWYDEGEERNRGNFPPRFSGRQFPNYSSELNVNALELEDSALYLCASSFRRSRTSGSTEYFGPGTRLLVL.

V is TRBV2 and J is TRBJ2-1; no firm D call. The CDR3 is 14 residues long. Trimming took 6 bases from V and 5 from J, leaving 14 bases between them. CDR1 and CDR2 (germline): SNHLY, FYNNEI. CDR3 DNA sequence: TGTGCCAGCAGGCGACTGGATCCGAACAATGAGCAGTTCTTC. Residues: CASRRLDPNNEQFF.